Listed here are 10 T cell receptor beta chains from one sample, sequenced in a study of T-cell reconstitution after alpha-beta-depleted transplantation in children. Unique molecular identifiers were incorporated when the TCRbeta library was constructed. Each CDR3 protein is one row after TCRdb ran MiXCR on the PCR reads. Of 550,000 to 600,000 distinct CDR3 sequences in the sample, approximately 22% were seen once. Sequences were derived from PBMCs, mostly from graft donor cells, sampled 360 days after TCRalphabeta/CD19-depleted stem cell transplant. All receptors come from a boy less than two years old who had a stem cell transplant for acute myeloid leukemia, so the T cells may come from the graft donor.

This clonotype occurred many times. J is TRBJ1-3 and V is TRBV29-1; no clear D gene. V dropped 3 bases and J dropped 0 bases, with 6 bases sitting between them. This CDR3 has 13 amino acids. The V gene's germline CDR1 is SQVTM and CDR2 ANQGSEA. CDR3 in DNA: TGCAGCGTTGACCGGCGCTCTGGAAACACCATATATTTT. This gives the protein CSVDRRSGNTIYF.

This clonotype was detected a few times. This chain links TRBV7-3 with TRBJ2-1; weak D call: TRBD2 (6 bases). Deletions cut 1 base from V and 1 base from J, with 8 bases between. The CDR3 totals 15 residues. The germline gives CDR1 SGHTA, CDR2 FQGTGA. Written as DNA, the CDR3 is TGTGCCAGCAGCTTAAGCGGGACGTCCTACAATGAGCAGTTCTTC. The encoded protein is CASSLSGTSYNEQFF.

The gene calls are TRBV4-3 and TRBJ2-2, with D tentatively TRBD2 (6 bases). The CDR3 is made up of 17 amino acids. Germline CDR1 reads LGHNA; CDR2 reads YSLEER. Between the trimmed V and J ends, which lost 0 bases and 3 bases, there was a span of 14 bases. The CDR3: CASSQDKGTDYTGELFF. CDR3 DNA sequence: TGCGCCAGCAGCCAAGACAAAGGGACTGATTACACCGGGGAGCTGTTTTTT.

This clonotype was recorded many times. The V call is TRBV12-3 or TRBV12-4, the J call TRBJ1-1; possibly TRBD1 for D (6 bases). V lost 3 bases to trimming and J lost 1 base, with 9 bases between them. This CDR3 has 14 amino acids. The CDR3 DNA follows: TGTGCCAGCAGTTTCGCAGGGGAGAACACTGAAGCTTTCTTT. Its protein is CASSFAGENTEAFF.

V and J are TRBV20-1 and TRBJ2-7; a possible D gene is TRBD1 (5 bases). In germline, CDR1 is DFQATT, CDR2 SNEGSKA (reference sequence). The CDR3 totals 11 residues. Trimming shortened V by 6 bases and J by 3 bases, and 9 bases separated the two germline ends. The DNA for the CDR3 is TGCAGTGCAACAGGCGGCTACGAGCAGTACGTC. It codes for CSATGGYEQYV.

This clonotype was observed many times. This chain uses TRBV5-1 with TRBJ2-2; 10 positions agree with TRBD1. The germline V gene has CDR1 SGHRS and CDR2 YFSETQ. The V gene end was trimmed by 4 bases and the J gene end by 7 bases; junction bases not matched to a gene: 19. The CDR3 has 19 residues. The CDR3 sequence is CASSRTGQGSINSRGELFF. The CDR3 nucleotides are TGCGCCAGCAGCCGAACGGGACAGGGGTCCATCAACTCTCGCGGGGAGCTGTTTTTT. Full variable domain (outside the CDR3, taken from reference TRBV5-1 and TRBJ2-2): KAGVTQTPRYLIKTRGQQVTLSCSPISGHRSVSWYQQTPGQGLQFLFEYFSETQRNKGNFPGRFSGRQFSNSRSEMNVSTLELGDSALYLCASSRTGQGSINSRGELFFGEGSRLTVL.

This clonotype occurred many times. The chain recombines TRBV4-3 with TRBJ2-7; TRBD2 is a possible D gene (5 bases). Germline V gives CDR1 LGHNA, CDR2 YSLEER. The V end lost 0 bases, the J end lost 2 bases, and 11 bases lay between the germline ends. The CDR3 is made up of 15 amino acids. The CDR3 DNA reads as TGCGCCAGCAGCCAAGATCCGCGACTAACCTACGAGCAGTACTTC. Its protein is CASSQDPRLTYEQYF.

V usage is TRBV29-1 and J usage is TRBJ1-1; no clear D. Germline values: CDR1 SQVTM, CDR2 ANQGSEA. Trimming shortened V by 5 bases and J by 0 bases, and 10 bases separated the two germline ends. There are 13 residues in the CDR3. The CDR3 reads CSVLKEMNTEAFF. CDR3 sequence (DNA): TGCAGCGTTCTGAAGGAGATGAACACTGAAGCTTTCTTT.

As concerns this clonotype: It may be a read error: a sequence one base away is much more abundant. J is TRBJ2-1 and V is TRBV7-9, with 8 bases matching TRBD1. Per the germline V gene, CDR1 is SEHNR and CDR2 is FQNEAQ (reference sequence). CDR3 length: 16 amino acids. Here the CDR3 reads CASSPYDRGSYNEEFF. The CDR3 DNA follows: TGTGCCAGCAGCCCTTATGACAGGGGCTCCTACAATGAGGAGTTCTTC.

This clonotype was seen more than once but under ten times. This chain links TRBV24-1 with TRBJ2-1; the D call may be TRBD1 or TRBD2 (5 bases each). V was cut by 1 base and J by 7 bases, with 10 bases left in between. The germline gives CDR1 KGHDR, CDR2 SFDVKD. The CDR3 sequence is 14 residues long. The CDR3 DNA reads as TGTGCCACCAGTGATTTTAGGGACGGGAATGAGCAGTTCTTC. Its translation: CATSDFRDGNEQFF.